This T cell receptor (beta chain) appears in the sequencing data of a study of T cell repertoires in cytomegalovirus infection. Germline values: CDR1 MDHEN, CDR2 SYDVKM. The V segment lost 3 bases and the J segment 8 bases; nucleotides outside the gene matches: 6. The CDR3 covers 15 residues. TCRdb passed the reads through MiXCR, listing each CDR3 protein once. Among hundreds of thousands of distinct CDR3 sequences listed, 20% to 25% were seen once. Sequencing was performed on CD8+ T cells from PBMCs. The clonotype originates from a human donor in good health (CMV status not recorded). Some clones in this sample may be carry-over from other donors' samples. The rearrangement joins TRBV28 to TRBJ2-1; the match to TRBD1 covers 11 bases. CDR3 in DNA: TGTGCCAGCAGTTTCTGGACAGGGGGCAAATATGAGCAGTTCTTC. Residues: CASSFWTGGKYEQFF.